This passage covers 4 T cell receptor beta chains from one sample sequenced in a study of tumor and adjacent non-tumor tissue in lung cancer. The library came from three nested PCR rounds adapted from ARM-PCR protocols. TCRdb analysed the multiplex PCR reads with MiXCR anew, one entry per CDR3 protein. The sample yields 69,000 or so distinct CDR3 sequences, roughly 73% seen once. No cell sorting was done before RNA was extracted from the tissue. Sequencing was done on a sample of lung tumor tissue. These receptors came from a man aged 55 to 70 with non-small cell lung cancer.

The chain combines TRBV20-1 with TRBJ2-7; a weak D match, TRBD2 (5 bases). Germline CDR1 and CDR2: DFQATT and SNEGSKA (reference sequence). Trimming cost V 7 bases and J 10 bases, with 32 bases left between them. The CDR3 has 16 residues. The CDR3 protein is CSVPPESALAGEGQYF. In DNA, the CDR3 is TGCAGTGTGCCGCCTGAAAGCGCGCTAGCCGGAGAGGGACAGTACTTC.

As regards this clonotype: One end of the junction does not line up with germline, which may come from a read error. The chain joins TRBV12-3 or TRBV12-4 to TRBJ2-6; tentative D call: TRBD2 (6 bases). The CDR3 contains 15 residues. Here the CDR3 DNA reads TGTGCCAGCACCTCCTGGGGGACTGGAGCCAACGCCCTGACTTTC. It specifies CASTSWGTGANALTF.

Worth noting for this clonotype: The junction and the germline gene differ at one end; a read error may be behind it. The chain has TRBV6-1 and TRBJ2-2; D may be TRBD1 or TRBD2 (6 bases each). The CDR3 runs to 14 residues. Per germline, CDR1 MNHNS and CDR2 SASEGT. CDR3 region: CISSIYRDSGELLF. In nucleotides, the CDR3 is TGTATCAGCAGTATATACAGGGACTCCGGGGAGCTGTTGTTT.

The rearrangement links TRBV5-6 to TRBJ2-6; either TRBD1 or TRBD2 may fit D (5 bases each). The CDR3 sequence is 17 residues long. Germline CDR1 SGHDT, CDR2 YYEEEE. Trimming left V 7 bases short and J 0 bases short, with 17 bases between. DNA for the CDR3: TGTGCCAGCGGCCGGGACGAGGGAAACTCTGGGGCCAACGTCCTGACTTTC. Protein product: CASGRDEGNSGANVLTF.